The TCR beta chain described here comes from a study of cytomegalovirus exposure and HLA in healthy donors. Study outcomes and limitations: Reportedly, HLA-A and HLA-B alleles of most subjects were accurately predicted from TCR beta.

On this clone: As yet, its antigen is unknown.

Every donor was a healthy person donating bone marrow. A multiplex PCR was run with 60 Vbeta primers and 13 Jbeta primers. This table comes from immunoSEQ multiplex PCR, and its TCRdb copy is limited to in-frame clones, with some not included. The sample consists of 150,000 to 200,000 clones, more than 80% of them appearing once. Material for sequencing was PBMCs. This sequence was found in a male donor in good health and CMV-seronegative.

The CDR3 DNA sequence: TGTGCCAGCAGTTTAGGGGGGGGCGGGGGAGTAGATACGCAGTATTTT. Translating gives CASSLGGGGGVDTQYF. This chain uses TRBV27 with TRBJ2-3; TRBD2 might be the D (7 bases). The CDR3 totals 16 residues. V lost 2 bases and J 5 bases, leaving 17 bases between the germline ends. Germline loops: CDR1 MNHEY, CDR2 SMNVEV (reference sequence).